A single sample gave rise to the 22 T cell receptor beta chains below, sequenced in a study of graft-versus-host responses after intestinal transplantation. No antigen is known for these receptors. The data were produced by immunoSEQ multiplex PCR, yet TCRdb's version contains in-frame clones alone and is incomplete. The sample carries around 100,000 clones, 85% to 95% recorded once. The sequencing here drew on unstimulated CD8+ T cells sorted from spleen or lymph node cells, taken before transplant. These receptors all come from a human donor who was the organ donor for an intestinal transplant.

V gene TRBV5-8 combines with J gene TRBJ2-7; D remains ambiguous. The CDR3 totals 12 residues. Germline values: CDR1 SGHTS, CDR2 YDEGEE. V lost 4 bases and J lost 6, with 11 bases in between. The DNA for the CDR3 is TGTGCCAGCAGCCAGGTTCACTTCGAGCAGTACTTC. Translation: CASSQVHFEQYF.

The chain is built from TRBV11-2 and TRBJ2-1; TRBD2 aligns across 8 bases. CDR1 is SGHAT, CDR2 FQNNGV, per germline. J lost 11 bases, V lost 4 bases, and 4 bases had no gene match. This CDR3 has 12 amino acids. CDR3 in amino acids: CASSSDSGKQFF. As DNA, the CDR3 is TGTGCCAGCAGCTCGGATAGCGGGAAGCAGTTCTTC.

The chain carries TRBV4-3 and TRBJ2-1; D ambiguous. Between the trimmed V and J ends, which lost 0 bases and 5 bases, there was a span of 8 bases. In germline, CDR1 is LGHNA, CDR2 YSLEER. There are 14 residues in the CDR3. The DNA for the CDR3 is TGCGCCAGCAGCCAAGATCTTGAGGACAATGAGCAGTTCTTC. Its protein product is CASSQDLEDNEQFF.

This chain connects TRBV7-2 to TRBJ2-7, with D possibly being TRBD1 (6 bases). The length of the CDR3 is 15 residues. CDR1 SGHTA and CDR2 FQGNSA come from the germline V gene. Trimming cost V 5 bases and J 3 bases, with 17 bases left between them. The CDR3 here is CASSVKNRVGYEQYF. In nucleotides, the CDR3 is TGTGCCAGCAGCGTAAAGAACAGGGTTGGCTACGAGCAGTACTTC. Looking up the rest from reference TRBV7-2 and TRBJ2-7 gives the full variable domain: GAGVSQSPSNKVTEKGKDVELRCDPISGHTALYWYRQSLGQGLEFLIYFQGNSAPDKSGLPSDRFSAERTGGSVSTLTIQRTQQEDSAVYLCASSVKNRVGYEQYFGPGTRLTVT.

This clone was detected only once. The gene calls are TRBV19 and TRBJ2-1; 12 bases are a match to TRBD2. The junction had 5 bases not matched to a gene; V was cut back by 3 bases and J by 8 bases. This CDR3 spans 15 amino acids. Germline CDR1 and CDR2: LNHDA and SQIVND (reference sequence). The CDR3: CASSIRLAGGHEQFF. DNA of the CDR3: TGTGCCAGTAGTATTCGGCTAGCGGGAGGGCATGAGCAGTTCTTC.

The chain links TRBV7-9 to TRBJ1-4, with 10 bases that match TRBD1. The trim removed 6 bases at V and 8 bases at J, leaving 6 bases unmatched. Germline V CDR1 and CDR2: SEHNR, FQNEAQ (reference sequence). The CDR3 extends over 14 amino acids. This CDR3 is CASSPRDRGEKLFF. DNA of the CDR3: TGTGCCAGCAGTCCCCGGGACAGGGGAGAAAAACTGTTTTTT.

The gene calls are TRBV4-1 and TRBJ1-2; D may be TRBD1 (6 bases). The germline V gene has CDR1 MGHRA and CDR2 YSYEKL. This CDR3 is 11 amino acids long. Trimming pared 8 bases from V and 6 bases from J, leaving 10 bases between. The CDR3 sequence: CASGGPDGYTF. In nucleotides, the CDR3 is TGCGCCAGCGGGGGGCCCGATGGCTACACCTTC.

The chain couples TRBV25-1 to TRBJ2-7; D tentatively reads TRBD1 or TRBD2 (5 bases each). Trimming removed 3 bases at V and 6 bases at J, with 12 bases between. CDR1 and CDR2 (germline): MGHDK, SYGVNS. This CDR3 region has 13 residues. The CDR3 DNA sequence: TGTGCCAGCAGTGAGTTGGGGGACGGCGAGCAGTACTTC. Protein product: CASSELGDGEQYF.

This clone is a singleton in its sample. The genes are TRBV7-6 and TRBJ1-5, with a weak D call TRBD1 (5 bases). From germline, CDR1 is SGHVS and CDR2 FNYEAQ. This CDR3 is 13 amino acids long. V lost 3 bases, J lost 7 bases, and 10 bases lay in between. The DNA of the CDR3 is TGTGCCAGCAGCTTGTATGGGGGACAGCCCCAGCATTTT. Amino acids: CASSLYGGQPQHF.

The chain couples TRBV9 to TRBJ2-3; D perhaps matches TRBD2 (5 bases). The germline V gene encodes CDR1 SGDLS and CDR2 YYNGEE. V lost 0 bases, J lost 0 bases, and 8 bases lay in between. CDR3 length: 15 amino acids. The CDR3 bases are TGTGCCAGCAGCGTAGGCGGGTCAAGCACAGATACGCAGTATTTT. As protein: CASSVGGSSTDTQYF.

This clone was observed a few times. This chain connects TRBV9 to TRBJ2-1, with 7 bases identical to TRBD1. V lost 4 bases to trimming and J lost 0 bases; unmatched junction nucleotides: 7. Germline loops: CDR1 SGDLS, CDR2 YYNGEE. The CDR3 runs 16 residues. CDR3: CASSPPTGSSYNEQFF. The CDR3, as DNA: TGTGCCAGCAGCCCGCCGACAGGGAGCTCCTACAATGAGCAGTTCTTC. Complete variable domain (other parts from reference TRBV9 and TRBJ2-1): DSGVTQTPKHLITATGQRVTLRCSPRSGDLSVYWYQQSLDQGLQFLIQYYNGEERAKGNILERFSAQQFPDLHSELNLSSLELGDSALYFCASSPPTGSSYNEQFFGPGTRLTVL.

The V gene is TRBV5-4, the J gene TRBJ1-2, with D possibly matching TRBD1 (6 bases). This CDR3 has 13 amino acids. CDR1 and CDR2 (germline): SGHNT, YYREEE (reference sequence). V lost 3 bases, J lost 9 bases, and 15 bases lay in between. The CDR3 spells CASSSTGPLSYTF. The CDR3 region has the DNA TGTGCCAGCAGCTCGACAGGCCCCCTGAGCTACACCTTC.

The chain employs TRBV5-4 and TRBJ2-1, with 10 bases lining up with TRBD2. The germline V gene has CDR1 SGHNT and CDR2 YYREEE (reference sequence). Trimming took 4 bases from V and 4 from J; bases not matched to a gene: 5. The CDR3 covers 15 residues. CDR3 protein: CASSPGTSAYNEQFF. DNA for the CDR3: TGTGCCAGCAGCCCCGGGACTAGCGCTTACAATGAGCAGTTCTTC.

V is TRBV19 and J is TRBJ2-7, with D possibly TRBD2 on 7 matching bases. This CDR3 contains 15 residues. Germline V lookup: CDR1 LNHDA, CDR2 SQIVND (reference sequence). Trimming took off 3 bases at V and 5 bases at J, with 17 bases between the two ends. The CDR3 nucleotides are TGTGCCAGTAGTATTCTTCCGGGGGGCAACAACGAGCAGTACTTC. Translation gives CASSILPGGNNEQYF.

J is TRBJ2-1 and V is TRBV2; TRBD2 might be the D (6 bases). V gave up 7 bases and J gave up 0 bases, with 16 bases separating them. Germline V gives CDR1 SNHLY, CDR2 FYNNEI. This CDR3 has 16 residues. CDR3 bases: TGTGCCAGCAAGCCTAGGCGGGGAAGCTCCTACAATGAGCAGTTCTTC. It is translated as CASKPRRGSSYNEQFF.

This clone was counted a few times. V and J are TRBV6-6 and TRBJ2-3; TRBD1 matches 7 bases. The germline V gene encodes CDR1 MNHNY and CDR2 SVGAGI (reference sequence). This CDR3 comprises 15 residues. V gave up 2 bases and J gave up 0 bases; unmatched junction bases: 2. The CDR3: CASSYGDSSTDTQYF. The CDR3 DNA follows: TGTGCCAGCAGTTACGGGGACAGTAGCACAGATACGCAGTATTTT.

On this clone: Germline is not matched at one junction end, which may reflect a read error. The V call is TRBV7-2, the J call TRBJ2-5; TRBD1 matches 9 bases. The CDR3 spans 17 residues. CDR1 is SGHTA, CDR2 FQGNSA, per germline. The CDR3 sequence: CASSLGQGPGGEETQYF. The CDR3 DNA is TGTGCCAGCAGTTTAGGACAGGGGCCAGGGGGGGAAGAGACCCAGTACTTC.

The chain recombines TRBV10-2 with TRBJ1-2; D perhaps matches TRBD1 (5 bases). Germline V lookup: CDR1 WSHSY, CDR2 SAAADI. The V and J ends lost 5 bases and 6 bases respectively, with 19 bases between them. This CDR3 is built from 15 residues. As DNA, the CDR3 is TGCGCCAGCAGTCCCGGGGGGGGAGGAGGTAATGGCTACACCTTC. This encodes CASSPGGGGGNGYTF.

This clone was counted once. This chain uses TRBV19 with TRBJ2-1; no firm D call. Trimming removed 4 bases from V and 5 bases from J, with 0 bases in between. This CDR3 is 10 amino acids long. Germline V gene data show CDR1 as LNHDA and CDR2 as SQIVND (reference sequence). The CDR3 here is CASSNNEQFF. CDR3 coding DNA: TGTGCCAGTAGTAACAATGAGCAGTTCTTC.

This clone was seen just once. The chain uses TRBV5-6 and TRBJ1-1, with D possibly being TRBD1 (5 bases). The CDR3 runs 15 residues. Trimming took 2 bases from V and 0 from J, leaving 11 bases between them. Looked up from germline, CDR1 is SGHDT and CDR2 is YYEEEE. This CDR3 reads CASSFEGALNTEAFF. DNA for the CDR3: TGTGCCAGCAGCTTCGAAGGGGCACTGAACACTGAAGCTTTCTTT.

V usage is TRBV12-5 and J usage is TRBJ2-6; D possibly corresponds to TRBD1 (6 bases). CDR3 size: 19 residues. Trimming took 1 base from V and 0 from J, leaving 16 bases between them. Germline V gene sequence: CDR1 LGHNT, CDR2 FRNRAP. The CDR3 DNA is TGTGCTAGTGGTTTGGCCCTCGGCAGGGGCTACTCTGGGGCCAACGTCCTGACTTTC. Amino acids: CASGLALGRGYSGANVLTF. Full variable domain (missing parts from reference TRBV12-5 and TRBJ2-6): DARVTQTPRHKVTEMGQEVTMRCQPILGHNTVFWYRQTMMQGLELLAYFRNRAPLDDSGMPKDRFSAEMPDATLATLKIQPSEPRDSAVYFCASGLALGRGYSGANVLTFGAGSRLTVL.

This sequence joins TRBV6-1 and TRBJ1-4; D gene uncertain. Germline-derived CDR1 and CDR2 are MNHNS and SASEGT. The CDR3 covers 13 residues. V was trimmed by 0 bases and J by 8 bases, leaving 7 bases between them. Written as DNA, the CDR3 is TGTGCCAGCAGTGAAGCCGGGGAGGAAAAACTGTTTTTT. Translated, it gives CASSEAGEEKLFF.